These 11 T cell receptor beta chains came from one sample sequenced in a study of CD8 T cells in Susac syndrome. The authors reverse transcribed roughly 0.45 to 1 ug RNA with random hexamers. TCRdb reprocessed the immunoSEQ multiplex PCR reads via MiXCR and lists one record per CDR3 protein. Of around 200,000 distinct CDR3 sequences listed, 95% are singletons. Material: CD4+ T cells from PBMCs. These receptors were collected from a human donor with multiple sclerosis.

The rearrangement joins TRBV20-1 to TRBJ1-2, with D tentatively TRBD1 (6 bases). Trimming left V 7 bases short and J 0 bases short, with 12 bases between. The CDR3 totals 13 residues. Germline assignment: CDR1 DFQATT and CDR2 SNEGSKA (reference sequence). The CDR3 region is CSGLDSTNYGYTF. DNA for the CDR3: TGCAGTGGGTTGGACAGCACTAACTATGGCTACACCTTC.

The CDR3 reads CASSMGGTGPYEQYF. CDR3 in DNA: TGTGCCAGTAGTATGGGAGGAACAGGGCCTTACGAGCAGTACTTC. This chain uses TRBV19 with TRBJ2-7; tentatively, D is TRBD1 or TRBD2 (6 bases each). The CDR3 is 15 amino acids. V was cut by 3 bases and J by 4 bases, with 16 bases left in between. Germline CDR1 and CDR2: LNHDA and SQIVND (reference sequence).

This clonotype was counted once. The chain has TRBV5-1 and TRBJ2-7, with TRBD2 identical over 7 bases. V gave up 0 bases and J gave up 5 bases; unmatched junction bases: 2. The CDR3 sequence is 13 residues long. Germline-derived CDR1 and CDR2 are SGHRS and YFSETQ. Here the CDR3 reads CASSLVAGDEQYF. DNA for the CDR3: TGCGCCAGCAGCTTGGTCGCGGGAGACGAGCAGTACTTC.

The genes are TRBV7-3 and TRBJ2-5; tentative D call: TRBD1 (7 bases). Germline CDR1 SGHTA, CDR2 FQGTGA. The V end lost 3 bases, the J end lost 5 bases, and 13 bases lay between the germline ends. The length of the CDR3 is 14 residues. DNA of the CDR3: TGTGCCAGCAGCTTGAATTCAGGGGGGGAGACCCAGTACTTC. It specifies CASSLNSGGETQYF. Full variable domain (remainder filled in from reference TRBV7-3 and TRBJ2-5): GAGVSQTPSNKVTEKGKYVELRCDPISGHTALYWYRQSLGQGPEFLIYFQGTGAADDSGLPNDRFFAVRPEGSVSTLKIQRTERGDSAVYLCASSLNSGGETQYFGPGTRLLVL.

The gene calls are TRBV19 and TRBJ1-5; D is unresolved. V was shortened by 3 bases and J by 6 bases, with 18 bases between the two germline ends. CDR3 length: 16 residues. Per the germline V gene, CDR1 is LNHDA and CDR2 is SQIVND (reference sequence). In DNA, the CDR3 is TGTGCCAGTAGTATGCGAGAGACCAGCGCGGGTCAGCCCCAGCATTTT. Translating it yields CASSMRETSAGQPQHF.

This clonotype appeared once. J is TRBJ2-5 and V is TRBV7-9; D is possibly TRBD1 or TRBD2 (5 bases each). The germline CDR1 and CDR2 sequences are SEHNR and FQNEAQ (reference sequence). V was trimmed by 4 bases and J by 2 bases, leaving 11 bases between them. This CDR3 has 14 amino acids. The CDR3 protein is CASSSRGVQETQYF. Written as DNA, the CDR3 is TGTGCCAGCAGCTCCAGAGGGGTTCAAGAGACCCAGTACTTC.

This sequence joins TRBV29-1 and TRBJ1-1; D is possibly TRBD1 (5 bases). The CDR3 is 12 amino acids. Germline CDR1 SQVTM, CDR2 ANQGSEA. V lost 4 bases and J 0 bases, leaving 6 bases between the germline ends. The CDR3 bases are TGCAGCGTTGGACAGATGAACACTGAAGCTTTCTTT. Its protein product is CSVGQMNTEAFF.

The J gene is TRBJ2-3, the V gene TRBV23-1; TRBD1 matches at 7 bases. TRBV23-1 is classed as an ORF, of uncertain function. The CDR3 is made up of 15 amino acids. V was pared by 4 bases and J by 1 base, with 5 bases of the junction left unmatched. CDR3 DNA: TGCGCCAGCAGTCGCCCCGGGACAGGCACAGATACGCAGTATTTT. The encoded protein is CASSRPGTGTDTQYF.

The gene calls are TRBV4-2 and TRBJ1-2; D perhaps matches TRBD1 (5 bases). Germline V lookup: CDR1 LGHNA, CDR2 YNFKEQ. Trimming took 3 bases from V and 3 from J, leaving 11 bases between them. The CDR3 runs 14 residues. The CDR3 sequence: CASSHAQGDYGYTF. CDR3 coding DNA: TGTGCCAGCAGCCATGCCCAGGGCGACTATGGCTACACCTTC.

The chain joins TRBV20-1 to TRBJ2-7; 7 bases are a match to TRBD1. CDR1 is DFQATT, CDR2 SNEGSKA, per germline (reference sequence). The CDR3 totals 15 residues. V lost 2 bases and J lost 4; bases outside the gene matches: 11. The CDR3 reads CSARQTGDLTYEQYF. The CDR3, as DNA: TGCAGTGCTAGACAAACAGGGGATCTAACTTACGAGCAGTACTTC.

The CDR3 sequence: CASSQLAGGLQFF. CDR3 nucleotide sequence: TGTGCCAGCAGCCAACTAGCGGGGGGTCTCCAGTTCTTC. The V and J genes are TRBV7-9 and TRBJ2-1; TRBD2 matches at 12 bases. The CDR3 consists of 13 residues. The ends lost 5 bases at V and 13 bases at J; junction bases unmatched: 6. Germline loops: CDR1 SEHNR, CDR2 FQNEAQ (reference sequence).